This entry concerns a single T cell receptor (beta chain). As yet, its antigen is unknown. Using its own MiXCR run on the 5' RACE reads, TCRdb lists one record per CDR3 protein. Among around 450,000 distinct CDR3 sequences listed, more than 13% were seen once. Trimming took off 5 bases at V and 3 bases at J, with 13 bases between the two ends. CDR3 length equals 15 residues. This entry belongs to a study of identical twins. Study-wide findings and caveats: Partly confounded zero-insertion analyses could result from invariant MAIT and iNKT cells. The study found weaker excess twin sharing in beta out-of-frame sequences.

These data are also associated with another study on yellow fever vaccine responses in identical twins.

Sequencing input: CD4+ T cells sorted from blood. J is TRBJ2-2 and V is TRBV12-3 or TRBV12-4, with D possibly being TRBD1 (7 bases). The receptor's source is a woman aged 18-30 years in good health. The CDR3 coding sequence is TGTGCCAGCAGTAGCAGGGGGGTAGACACCGGGGAGCTGTTTTTT. This gives the protein CASSSRGVDTGELFF.